Listed here is a single T cell receptor beta chain. Its antigen remains unidentified. Germline V CDR1 and CDR2: SGHTA, FQGNSA. Trimming pared 2 bases from V and 2 bases from J, leaving 9 bases between. The CDR3 consists of 14 residues. This entry is derived from a study of cytomegalovirus exposure and HLA in healthy donors. Study information: Tens of millions of unique TCRs from HLA-typed donors were held in an early release of data.

Study-wide findings and caveats: In a later analysis, compared with equally common non-associated chains, HLA-associated beta chains were more expanded. Among the sequence variants, a highly shared cluster was likely an artifact of sequencing. The analysis excluded some indistinguishable V segments, including TRBV6-2 and TRBV6-3.

Vbeta (60) and Jbeta (13) primers were used in the PCR. Using immunoSEQ multiplex PCR, the repertoire was profiled, and TCRdb retains in-frame clones only, with some absent. The sample includes more than 80,000 clones, over 70% of them seen just once. This TCR derives from a boy younger than 18 in good health and CMV-seronegative. Sequenced input: PBMCs. The chain combines TRBV7-2 with TRBJ1-1, with D possibly TRBD1 on 6 matching bases. CDR3 nucleotide sequence: TGTGCCAGCAGCTTAACAGGGCTAAACACTGAAGCTTTCTTT. This sequence encodes CASSLTGLNTEAFF.